This T cell receptor beta chain was profiled in a study of regulatory T cells in long-lasting Graves disease. This clonotype was counted between two and nine times. Time point meaning: newly diagnosed GD, antithyroid drugs for less than 3 months. PBMC RNA served as the TCR library source. Peripheral blood, at nine milliliters, went into EDTA tubes. With iRepertoire HTBI primers and Arm-PCR of CDR3 regions, TCR beta libraries were built. In the study's own analysis: Segment identification across samples yielded roughly 62 TRBV and fewer than 15 TRBJ segments. TCRdb re-called the multiplex PCR reads with MiXCR, one entry per CDR3 protein. The V and J calls, along with clone size, are taken from TCRdb and not from the paper's own processing. The sample comprises roughly 560,000 distinct CDR3 sequences, around 12% of which are singletons, and roughly 8.9% rests with the top ten. This CDR3 is built from 14 residues. The germline gives CDR1 MNHEY, CDR2 SMNVEV (reference sequence). V lost 8 bases and J 1 base, leaving 13 bases between the germline ends.

The sample also formed part of further work on T cells in Graves' hyperthyroidism and ophthalmopathy.

The clonotype comes from a woman in her 30s with Graves disease. Specimen: peripheral blood mononuclear cells (PBMCs), collected at new diagnosis, from a patient treated with antithyroid drugs. V is TRBV27 and J is TRBJ2-3; D may be TRBD2 (6 bases). CDR3 residues: CASAERAGTDTQYF. DNA of the CDR3: TGTGCCAGCGCAGAGCGGGCTGGCACAGATACGCAGTATTTT.